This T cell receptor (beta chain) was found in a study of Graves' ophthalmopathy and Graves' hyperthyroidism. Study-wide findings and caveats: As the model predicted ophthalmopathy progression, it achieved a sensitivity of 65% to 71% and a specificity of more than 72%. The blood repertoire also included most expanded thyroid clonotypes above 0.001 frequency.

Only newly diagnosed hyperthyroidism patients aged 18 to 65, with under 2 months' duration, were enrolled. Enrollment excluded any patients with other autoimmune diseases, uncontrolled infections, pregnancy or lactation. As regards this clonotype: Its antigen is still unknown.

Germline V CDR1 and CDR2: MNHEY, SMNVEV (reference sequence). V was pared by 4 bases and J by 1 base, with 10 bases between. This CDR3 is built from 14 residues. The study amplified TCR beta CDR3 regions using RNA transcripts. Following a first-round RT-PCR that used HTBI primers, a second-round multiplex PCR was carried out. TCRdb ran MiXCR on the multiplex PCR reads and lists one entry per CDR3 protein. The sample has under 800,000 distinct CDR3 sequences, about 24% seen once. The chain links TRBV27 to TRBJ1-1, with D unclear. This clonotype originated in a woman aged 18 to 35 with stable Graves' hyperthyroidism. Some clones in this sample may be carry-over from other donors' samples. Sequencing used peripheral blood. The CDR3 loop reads CASSSSHWNTEAFF. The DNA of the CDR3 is TGTGCCAGCAGTTCATCACATTGGAACACTGAAGCTTTCTTT.